A selection of T cell receptor beta chains follows, all from one sample in a study of identifying expanded T cells in peripheral blood. Sequencing used immunoSEQ multiplex PCR; TCRdb keeps in-frame clones, though not all of them. In the table there are approximately 90,000 clones, almost 90% of which are singletons. Sequencing input: blood. The source is a person aged 18 to 75 in good health. CDR3s include the opening cysteine and the closing phenylalanine or tryptophan. D genes are given only for firm matches. A row's size may be missing; if present it is once, few, many or a size class.

D	V	size	J	DNA	CDR3
NA	TRBV6-4	NA	TRBJ2-2	TGTGCCAGCAGTGAAGAGGGGGCGAACACCGGGGAGCTGTTTTTT	CASSEEGANTGELFF
TRBD2	TRBV9	NA	TRBJ2-3	TGTGCCAGCAGCGTGGGACTAGCGGGCCCGGGAGATACGCAGTATTTT	CASSVGLAGPGDTQYF
NA	TRBV7-2	NA	TRBJ2-1	TGTGCCAGCAGCCCCCGGCAGTATTCCTACAATGAGCAGTTCTTC	CASSPRQYSYNEQFF
NA	TRBV6-6	once	TRBJ2-6	TGTGCCAGCAGCGGGGCCAACGTCCTGACTTTC	CASSGANVLTF
NA	TRBV19	NA	TRBJ1-1	TGTGCCAGTAATACCTGGGGTGACACTGAAGCTTTCTTT	CASNTWGDTEAFF
NA	TRBV11-2	NA	TRBJ2-1	TGTGCCAGCAGCTTAAGGGCGGCATCCTACAATGAGCAGTTCTTC	CASSLRAASYNEQFF
NA	TRBV9	NA	TRBJ2-2	TGTGCCAGCAGCCCCGGTCTCACGAACACCGGGGAGCTGTTTTTT	CASSPGLTNTGELFF
TRBD1	TRBV15	NA	TRBJ2-3	TGTGCCACCAGCACGGGACAGGGTCGTGCAGATACGCAGTATTTT	CATSTGQGRADTQYF
TRBD2	TRBV7-2	NA	TRBJ2-1	TGTGCCAGCAGCTTAGCGGGAGGGCAGAATGAGCAGTTCTTC	CASSLAGGQNEQFF
NA	TRBV11-2	NA	TRBJ1-1	TGTGCCAGCAGCCCTAGGTTACTAAAGACTGAAGCTTTCTTT	CASSPRLLKTEAFF
NA	TRBV27	NA	TRBJ1-5	TGTGCCAGCGGAATCGTTGGGACGCCTAGCAATCAGCCCCAGCATTTT	CASGIVGTPSNQPQHF
NA	TRBV21-1	NA	TRBJ2-2	TGTGCCAGCAGCGGCCGGGACGGGGACACCGGGGAGCTGTTTTTT	CASSGRDGDTGELFF
NA	TRBV28	many	TRBJ2-7	TGTGCCAGCAGTTCCGGGCCATACTACGAGCAGTACTTC	CASSSGPYYEQYF
TRBD1	TRBV4-2	NA	TRBJ1-1	TGTGCCAGCAGCCGCGAAACAGGGGCTGATGAAGCTTTCTTT	CASSRETGADEAFF
NA	TRBV6-1	NA	TRBJ2-3	TGTGCCAGCAGTGAAGGGGATATCACAGATACGCAGTATTTT	CASSEGDITDTQYF
NA	TRBV2	NA	TRBJ2-2	TGTGCCAGCAGTCCACTGGGGGGTACCGGGGAGCTGTTTTTT	CASSPLGGTGELFF
NA	TRBV9	NA	TRBJ1-4	TGTGCCAGCAGCGTAGGGCGAGGGGAAAAACTGTTTTTT	CASSVGRGEKLFF
NA	TRBV7-2	NA	TRBJ2-4	TGTGCCAGCAGCTTCGAAGACAAAAACATTCAGTACTTC	CASSFEDKNIQYF
NA	TRBV19	NA	TRBJ2-7	TGTGCCAGTAGCCCCGACTGGATTGTTGCCCACGAGCAGTACTTC	CASSPDWIVAHEQYF
NA	TRBV7-7	NA	TRBJ2-7	TGTGCCAGCAGCTTAGCACAGGGTCTCTACGAGCAGTACTTC	CASSLAQGLYEQYF
NA	TRBV6-1	NA	TRBJ2-7	TGTGCCAGCAGTCCCAGGGGTTTCGGATACGAGCAGTACTTC	CASSPRGFGYEQYF
NA	TRBV15	once	TRBJ1-5	TGTGCCACCAGCAGGGATTATAGCAATCAGCCCCAGCATTTT	CATSRDYSNQPQHF
NA	TRBV7-2	NA	TRBJ1-5	TGTGCCAGCAGCTTACGGGATCAGCCCCAGCATTTT	CASSLRDQPQHF
TRBD1	TRBV28	NA	TRBJ1-4	TGTGCCAGCAGTTTAAGCGACAGGGGAAGGGAACTGTTTTTT	CASSLSDRGRELFF
NA	TRBV18	once	TRBJ2-7	TGTGCCAGCTCACCACCATCCGGGGCCTACGAGCAGTACTTC	CASSPPSGAYEQYF
NA	TRBV6-4	NA	TRBJ1-2	TGTGCCAGCAGTGAAAGAGGACCAGGATCCTATGGCTACACCTTC	CASSERGPGSYGYTF
TRBD2	TRBV4-2	once	TRBJ2-1	TGTGCCAGCAGCCAAGACCGGGAGGCCTACAATGAGCAGTTCTTC	CASSQDREAYNEQFF
NA	TRBV5-4	NA	TRBJ1-1	TGTGCCAGCAGCTTGGGAGGCACCCACACTGAAGCTTTCTTT	CASSLGGTHTEAFF
NA	TRBV7-9	NA	TRBJ2-7	TGTGCCAGCAGCTTAAGGGGGGCAGACCAATCGAGGCAGTACTTC	CASSLRGADQSRQYF
NA	TRBV27	NA	TRBJ2-7	TGTGCCAGCAGTTTCCGGGCCCTAGCCCACGAGCAGTACTTC	CASSFRALAHEQYF
NA	TRBV6-5	NA	TRBJ1-1	TGTGCCAGCAGTACCCCGGGATTGAACACTGAAGCTTTCTTT	CASSTPGLNTEAFF
NA	TRBV6-5	NA	TRBJ1-1	TGTGCCAGCAGTGGCGCAGGCGGGAAGGGAGCTTTCTTT	CASSGAGGKGAFF
NA	TRBV19	NA	TRBJ2-2	TGTGCCAGTAGTACACAGGGTGAAGCCGGGGAGCTGTTTTTT	CASSTQGEAGELFF
TRBD1	TRBV7-8	NA	TRBJ1-5	TGTGCCAGCAGCCCACTCGACAGGGGGCTTGGTCAGCCCCAGCATTTT	CASSPLDRGLGQPQHF
TRBD2	TRBV7-2	NA	TRBJ2-1	TGTGCCAGCAGCTTAGACCCTAGCGGGAGGTACAATGAGCAGTTCTTC	CASSLDPSGRYNEQFF
NA	TRBV9	NA	TRBJ1-1	TGTGCCAGCAGCGTAGAGAGGGTTAACACTGAAGCTTTCTTT	CASSVERVNTEAFF
NA	TRBV5-6	once	TRBJ2-3	TGTGCCAGCAGCTTGGGGGGACTCGGTACAGATACGCAGTATTTT	CASSLGGLGTDTQYF
TRBD1	TRBV7-3	NA	TRBJ1-2	TGTGCCAGCAGGCCCACAGGGGGCGAGTATGGCTACACCTTC	CASRPTGGEYGYTF
NA	TRBV6-5	NA	TRBJ1-2	TGTGCCAGCAGCCACAGACAGGACGGAGGGTATGGCTACACCTTC	CASSHRQDGGYGYTF
TRBD2	TRBV7-7	once	TRBJ2-2	TGTGCCAGCAGCTGGGGACTAGCGGGGAACACCGGGGAGCTGTTTTTT	CASSWGLAGNTGELFF
NA	TRBV11-2	NA	TRBJ2-7	TGTGCCAGCAGCCGTGCTTCCGGGACTTCCTCCTACGAGCAGTACTTC	CASSRASGTSSYEQYF
NA	TRBV28	NA	TRBJ1-4	TGTGCCAGCAGTTTAGGTGCAGGGGAAGCTGAAAAACTGTTTTTT	CASSLGAGEAEKLFF
NA	TRBV10-2	NA	TRBJ1-4	TGCGCCAGCAGTGAAGGCGGGGAAAAACTGTTTTTT	CASSEGGEKLFF
NA	TRBV28	NA	TRBJ2-1	TGTGCCAGCAGCCGACCCGCGAGTCCACTAGGGGGGAATGAGCAGTTCTTC	CASSRPASPLGGNEQFF
TRBD1	TRBV11-2	NA	TRBJ2-6	TGTGCCAGCAGCATGGGGGGACAGGGGCGTGGGGCCAACGTCCTGACTTTC	CASSMGGQGRGANVLTF
NA	TRBV2	NA	TRBJ2-3	TGTGCCAGCAGTGGAACTAGACGCACAGATACGCAGTATTTT	CASSGTRRTDTQYF
NA	TRBV28	once	TRBJ2-5	TGTGCCAGCAGTTTACGTCCAAAGGATAGGACGACCCAGTACTTC	CASSLRPKDRTTQYF
TRBD2	TRBV6-1	NA	TRBJ2-7	TGTGCCAGCAGATTAGCGGGGGGGGCCTACGAGCAGTACTTC	CASRLAGGAYEQYF
TRBD1	TRBV25-1	NA	TRBJ2-2	TGTGCCAGCAGTGAGACAGGGGCAGGGGCCGGGGAGCTGTTTTTT	CASSETGAGAGELFF
NA	TRBV2	NA	TRBJ1-2	TGTGCCAGCAGAAACAGGGACTATGGCTACACCTTC	CASRNRDYGYTF
NA	TRBV5-1	NA	TRBJ2-7	TGCGCCAGCAGGGTCGGGCTGGGGCCGGTCATCCACGAGCAGTACTTC	CASRVGLGPVIHEQYF
TRBD1	TRBV27	NA	TRBJ2-7	TGTGCCAGCAGCAACAGGGGGCTTCGCTACGAGCAGTACTTC	CASSNRGLRYEQYF
TRBD2	TRBV11-2	NA	TRBJ2-7	TGTGCCAGCAGCGCCCCGGGACTAGCCGACGAGCAGTACTTC	CASSAPGLADEQYF
TRBD2	TRBV4-2	NA	TRBJ2-1	TGTGCCAGCAGCCTAGACAGCGGGGCGAGCTCCTACAATGAGCAGTTCTTC	CASSLDSGASSYNEQFF
TRBD2	TRBV19	NA	TRBJ2-5	TGTGCCAGTAGTATGGGACTAGGAGGAGGGGTCCAAGAGACCCAGTACTTC	CASSMGLGGGVQETQYF
TRBD1	TRBV5-1	few	TRBJ1-6	TGCGCCAGCAGCTCGGGACAGCCAAATTCACCCCTCCACTTT	CASSSGQPNSPLHF
NA	TRBV2	NA	TRBJ1-1	TGTGCCAGCAGTGAAGCGCTTCTTGGGAACACTGAAGCTTTCTTT	CASSEALLGNTEAFF
NA	TRBV7-9	NA	TRBJ1-1	TGTGCCAGCAGCCCCCCCCTGAACACTGAAGCTTTCTTT	CASSPPLNTEAFF
NA	TRBV4-2	NA	TRBJ2-7	TGTGCCAGCAGCCAACCCAGAGGGCGGGGCATTGACGAGCAGTACTTC	CASSQPRGRGIDEQYF